Here is one TCR beta chain with its context. The data were produced by immunoSEQ multiplex PCR, yet TCRdb's version contains in-frame clones alone and is incomplete. This sample has about 360,000 clones, with about 88% found just once. The sample belongs to a study of blood T cell repertoires in COVID-19. The CDR3 is 15 amino acids. With 0 bases clipped from V and 8 bases from J, the junction kept 6 bases outside the gene matches. Germline CDR1 LNHNV, CDR2 YYDKDF (reference sequence). The sequence came from a human donor in a cohort sampled during active COVID-19. This chain links TRBV15 with TRBJ1-4; 7 positions match TRBD1. Sequenced material: peripheral blood. The CDR3 nucleotides read TGTGCCACCAGCAGAGATAACAGGGGAGACGAAAAACTGTTTTTT. It is translated as CATSRDNRGDEKLFF.